The 24 T cell receptor beta chains listed next were all sequenced from one sample in a study of cytomegalovirus exposure and HLA in healthy donors. 60 Vbeta and 13 Jbeta primers were used in PCR. The protocol was immunoSEQ multiplex PCR, while the TCRdb copy is restricted to in-frame clones and leaves out a portion. The table records tens of thousands of clones, less than 80% of them present only once. The sequenced sample consisted of PBMCs. The receptors were gathered from a woman aged 45-59 years in good health and CMV-seropositive.

The chain employs TRBV25-1 and TRBJ1-6; 9 nucleotides agree with TRBD1. Germline-derived CDR1 and CDR2 are MGHDK and SYGVNS. V shed 3 bases and J 5 bases; nucleotides not matched to a gene: 2. The CDR3 covers 15 residues. As DNA, the CDR3 is TGTGCCAGCAGTGATAGACAGGGGGATAATTCACCCCTCCACTTT. Translation: CASSDRQGDNSPLHF.

The rearrangement joins TRBV28 to TRBJ2-3, with D possibly matching TRBD1 (6 bases). CDR3 length: 16 amino acids. Germline values: CDR1 MDHEN, CDR2 SYDVKM. The V end lost 3 bases, the J end lost 1 base, and 14 bases lay between the germline ends. CDR3 residues: CASSFVRGRGTDTQYF. In nucleotides, the CDR3 is TGTGCCAGCAGTTTCGTCAGGGGTCGAGGCACAGATACGCAGTATTTT.

This clone was seen more than once but under ten times. The chain carries TRBV5-6 and TRBJ2-3, with TRBD2 identical over 10 bases. V lost 10 bases to trimming and J lost 0 bases; unmatched junction nucleotides: 11. The CDR3 sequence is 16 residues long. CDR1 and CDR2 from the germline V gene are SGHDT and YYEEEE. The CDR3 coding sequence is TGTGCCTCCTTGGCTAGCGGGGGATTGAGCACAGATACGCAGTATTTT. Protein sequence: CASLASGGLSTDTQYF.

On this clone: The sample holds other DNA sequences that translate to the same CDR3. The gene calls are TRBV28 and TRBJ1-2; unclear D gene. The CDR3 contains 12 residues. Germline lookup yields CDR1 MDHEN and CDR2 SYDVKM. Trimming removed 5 bases at V and 3 bases at J, with 7 bases between. CDR3 in DNA: TGTGCCAGCAGTAGCCGGGACTATGGCTACACCTTC. Protein product: CASSSRDYGYTF.

The V gene is TRBV28, the J gene TRBJ2-7; D remains ambiguous. The CDR3 totals 13 residues. CDR1 MDHEN and CDR2 SYDVKM come from the germline V gene. Deletions cut 5 bases from V and 3 bases from J, with 11 bases between. The CDR3 here is CASSPLVGYEQYF. The CDR3 region has the DNA TGTGCCAGCAGTCCGCTAGTCGGCTACGAGCAGTACTTC.

V usage is TRBV2 and J usage is TRBJ1-1; 9 bases match TRBD1. Germline V CDR1 and CDR2: SNHLY, FYNNEI. The CDR3 is 15 residues long. The V gene end was trimmed by 2 bases and the J gene end by 4 bases; junction bases not matched to a gene: 5. CDR3 region: CASSELVTGGTEAFF. DNA for the CDR3: TGTGCCAGCAGTGAACTTGTGACAGGGGGCACTGAAGCTTTCTTT.

A single count supports this clone. This chain links TRBV28 with TRBJ2-1; unclear D gene. CDR1 is MDHEN and CDR2 is SYDVKM in the germline V gene. Deletions cut 3 bases from V and 1 base from J, with 10 bases between. The CDR3 sequence is 15 residues long. The CDR3 nucleotides are TGTGCCAGCAGTTTTGAGTCAGGTTCCTACAATGAGCAGTTCTTC. Translated, it gives CASSFESGSYNEQFF.

The table lists this clone with a few counts. The chain employs TRBV2 and TRBJ1-2; perhaps TRBD1 as D (6 bases). V lost 6 bases and J lost 8, with 19 bases in between. Germline loops: CDR1 SNHLY, CDR2 FYNNEI. This CDR3 contains 14 residues. The DNA for the CDR3 is TGTGCCAGCAGAACAGACACCCCAGGGGAGGGCTACACCTTC. It translates to CASRTDTPGEGYTF. Full variable domain (rest looked up from reference TRBV2 and TRBJ1-2): EPEVTQTPSHQVTQMGQEVILRCVPISNHLYFYWYRQILGQKVEFLVSFYNNEISEKSEIFDDQFSVERPDGSNFTLKIRSTKLEDSAMYFCASRTDTPGEGYTFGSGTRLTVV.

This clone was observed a single time. V usage is TRBV5-6 and J usage is TRBJ2-7; 8 nucleotides agree with TRBD1. CDR1 and CDR2 from the germline V gene are SGHDT and YYEEEE. CDR3 length: 14 amino acids. The V segment lost 4 bases and the J segment 3 bases; nucleotides outside the gene matches: 6. CDR3 protein: CASSVGQGLYEQYF. The CDR3 region has the DNA TGTGCCAGCAGCGTAGGACAGGGACTCTACGAGCAGTACTTC.

This clone was counted a few times. The V call is TRBV9, the J call TRBJ1-3; 7 bases align to TRBD1. This CDR3 spans 15 amino acids. Per germline, CDR1 SGDLS and CDR2 YYNGEE. V gave up 4 bases and J gave up 1 base; unmatched junction bases: 5. DNA for the CDR3: TGTGCCAGCAGCCCACAGGGGCAGTCTGGAAACACCATATATTTT. Its protein product is CASSPQGQSGNTIYF.

This clone was observed many times. CDR3 in amino acids: CASSSRWTEAFF. CDR3 coding DNA: TGTGCCAGCAGCTCCAGGTGGACTGAAGCTTTCTTT. This chain uses TRBV5-6 with TRBJ1-1, with no clear D. This CDR3 spans 12 amino acids. Trimming cost V 3 bases and J 5 bases, with 8 bases left between them. Germline V gene sequence: CDR1 SGHDT, CDR2 YYEEEE.

This clone was detected a few times. The chain carries TRBV2 and TRBJ2-7; 10 bases map to TRBD2. This CDR3 has 15 residues. V shed 6 bases and J 5 bases; nucleotides not matched to a gene: 10. CDR1 and CDR2 (germline): SNHLY, FYNNEI. The CDR3 DNA sequence: TGTGCCAGCAGACGTTCTAGCGGGGGAAAGAACGAGCAGTACTTC. It encodes CASRRSSGGKNEQYF. The full variable domain, in which reference TRBV2 and TRBJ2-7 provide the parts outside the CDR3, is EPEVTQTPSHQVTQMGQEVILRCVPISNHLYFYWYRQILGQKVEFLVSFYNNEISEKSEIFDDQFSVERPDGSNFTLKIRSTKLEDSAMYFCASRRSSGGKNEQYFGPGTRLTVT.

This clone was found a few times. The chain carries TRBV7-9 and TRBJ2-6; no definite D call. V was cut by 1 base and J by 5 bases, with 6 bases left in between. The length of the CDR3 is 14 residues. Germline assignment: CDR1 SEHNR and CDR2 FQNEAQ (reference sequence). The CDR3 spells CASSLGGRANVLTF. The CDR3 bases are TGTGCCAGCAGCTTAGGCGGCCGGGCCAACGTCCTGACTTTC.

J is TRBJ2-7 and V is TRBV4-2; 8 positions match TRBD1. The CDR3 totals 16 residues. V lost 4 bases and J lost 5; bases outside the gene matches: 13. Germline lookup yields CDR1 LGHNA and CDR2 YNFKEQ. In DNA form, the CDR3 reads TGTGCCAGCAGCCTCGGGGTAGACAGGGGTTCGAACGAGCAGTACTTC. It specifies CASSLGVDRGSNEQYF.

The J gene is TRBJ2-7, the V gene TRBV7-9; the match to TRBD2 covers 7 bases. Germline loops: CDR1 SEHNR, CDR2 FQNEAQ (reference sequence). CDR3 size: 14 residues. Unmatched junction bases numbered 8, after V lost 6 bases and J lost 3 bases. CDR3 nucleotide sequence: TGTGCCAGCAGTGGCGTCTCGGGGGGCTACGAGCAGTACTTC. It codes for CASSGVSGGYEQYF. The full variable domain, in which reference TRBV7-9 and TRBJ2-7 provide the parts outside the CDR3, is DTGVSQNPRHKITKRGQNVTFRCDPISEHNRLYWYRQTLGQGPEFLTYFQNEAQLEKSRLLSDRFSAERPKGSFSTLEIQRTEQGDSAMYLCASSGVSGGYEQYFGPGTRLTVT.

CDR3 DNA sequence: TGTGCCAGCAGTGAATTGCGTGAAAAACTGTTTTTT. This sequence encodes CASSELREKLFF. The chain couples TRBV6-1 to TRBJ1-4, with D unresolved. Between the trimmed V and J ends, which lost 2 bases and 7 bases, there was a span of 5 bases. CDR1 is MNHNS, CDR2 SASEGT, per germline. The CDR3 contains 12 residues.

This clone was picked up a small number of times. This chain connects TRBV19 to TRBJ2-7; TRBD2 matches 13 bases. Losses at the gene ends were 6 bases for V and 2 bases for J; bases not matched to a gene: 1. The germline V gene encodes CDR1 LNHDA and CDR2 SQIVND (reference sequence). This CDR3 comprises 14 residues. The DNA for the CDR3 is TGTGCCAGTAGGGGACTAGCGGGGCCCTACGAGCAGTACTTC. This codes for CASRGLAGPYEQYF. The full variable domain, rest sourced from reference TRBV19 and TRBJ2-7, is DGGITQSPKYLFRKEGQNVTLSCEQNLNHDAMYWYRQDPGQGLRLIYYSQIVNDFQKGDIAEGYSVSREKKESFPLTVTSAQKNPTAFYLCASRGLAGPYEQYFGPGTRLTVT.

This rearrangement joins TRBV27 to TRBJ1-6, with 7 bases that match TRBD1. Germline loops: CDR1 MNHEY, CDR2 SMNVEV (reference sequence). Trimming removed 5 bases from V and 10 bases from J; junction bases left unmatched: 8. CDR3 size: 14 residues. Written as DNA, the CDR3 is TGTGCCAGCAGTCCGATGACAGGGTGGTCACCCCTCCACTTT. It translates to CASSPMTGWSPLHF.

The chain links TRBV7-9 to TRBJ2-3, with 8 bases that match TRBD1. CDR1 SEHNR and CDR2 FQNEAQ come from the germline V gene (reference sequence). The CDR3 consists of 15 residues. The V segment lost 7 bases and the J segment 2 bases; nucleotides outside the gene matches: 8. CDR3 DNA: TGTGCCAGCAACTCCCCGGACAGGGCCACAGATACGCAGTATTTT. It translates to CASNSPDRATDTQYF.

The gene calls are TRBV27 and TRBJ2-3, with 8 bases identical to TRBD1. V lost 3 bases, J lost 0 bases, and 5 bases stayed unmatched. The CDR3 contains 16 residues. CDR1 is MNHEY, CDR2 SMNVEV, per germline (reference sequence). In DNA form, the CDR3 reads TGTGCCAGCAGTTTTCTGGGACAGGCGAGCACAGATACGCAGTATTTT. The encoded protein is CASSFLGQASTDTQYF.

The CDR3 DNA sequence: TGCGCCAGCAGCTTGGACGGGGGTGGTGAAAAACTGTTTTTT. This translates into CASSLDGGGEKLFF. The chain recombines TRBV5-1 with TRBJ1-4, with D perhaps TRBD1 (5 bases). CDR3 length equals 14 residues. CDR1 and CDR2 from the germline V gene are SGHRS and YFSETQ. Trimming stripped 0 bases from V and 7 bases from J, with 10 bases between.

V gene TRBV2 combines with J gene TRBJ2-5, with 8 bases that match TRBD2. Per germline, CDR1 SNHLY and CDR2 FYNNEI. Losses at the gene ends were 7 bases for V and 4 bases for J; bases not matched to a gene: 11. The CDR3 is made up of 15 amino acids. CDR3 region: CASTGGLGLGETQYF. The CDR3 coding sequence is TGTGCCAGCACTGGGGGACTAGGTCTCGGAGAGACCCAGTACTTC.

About this clone itself: The sample holds other DNA sequences that translate to the same CDR3. The V call is TRBV29-1, the J call TRBJ2-7; 8 bases are shared with TRBD1. Per germline, CDR1 SQVTM and CDR2 ANQGSEA. There are 13 residues in the CDR3. The J segment lost 1 base and the V segment lost 3 bases, leaving 2 bases of the junction unmatched. CDR3 loop: CSVERQGSYEQYF. The CDR3 DNA reads TGCAGCGTTGAGCGACAGGGGTCCTACGAGCAGTACTTC.

The chain employs TRBV2 and TRBJ1-6; unclear D gene. Trimming cost V 2 bases and J 2 bases, with 7 bases left between them. CDR3 length: 15 residues. Germline V gene lookup returns CDR1 SNHLY and CDR2 FYNNEI. This CDR3 is CASSELSTYNSPLHF. The CDR3 DNA reads as TGTGCCAGCAGTGAATTGTCCACCTATAATTCACCCCTCCACTTT.